This record looks at one T cell receptor beta chain sequence and its context. Its binding antigen is unknown. Per-base quality was not reported, and no clone a single base away is much larger than it. This entry is derived from a study of T cell responses to AZD1222 COVID-19 vaccine (dated by TCRdb to about 2021). At the level of the whole study: AZD1222 recipients whose second dose came at about 4 weeks and those whose second dose came at about 12 weeks were combined into one group, since spike-specific TCR depth and breadth did not differ between the two schedules. TCR sequencing covered about 230 trial participants: 200 to 220 given two doses of AZD1222 and 26 given two doses of MenACWY control vaccine. Enrollment into the trials was organized by age into subgroups of 18-55, 56-69 and 70-plus years, and those subgroups contained roughly 140, 27 and 60 TCR-sequenced participants, respectively. Study-wide findings and limitations: In the small 56-69-year group, the increase in depth fell short of significance, most likely because of low power. The whole spike protein was spanned by vaccine-associated CD4 TCRs, and dominant responses were seen in regions 160-218 and 743-854. After two AZD1222 doses, both the breadth and the depth of spike-specific TCRs were significantly higher than at day 0 and than in MenACWY recipients. Reportedly, almost half of the unique spike-specific TCRs recognized epitopes lying outside the regions that are mutated in the B.1.351 and B.1.1.7 variants. Because no day 14 peak-response samples were available, the repertoires could be characterized only after the peak T cell response. Participants were mostly white British and included more females than males, and it was suggested by the authors that clonal diversity may have been underestimated. Conclusions about previously exposed vaccinees are limited, since just 6 or 7 AZD1222 recipients were seropositive for SARS-CoV-2 at baseline.

V and J are truncated by 4 bases and 7 bases respectively, leaving an intervening sequence of 10 bases. The CDR3, from cysteine to phenylalanine, totals 12 residues. Only the CDR3 DNA is retained, 36 bases long and in frame from the first base. Based on the germline V gene, the CDR1 and CDR2 sequences are SGHAT and FQNNGV. The time point label here, explained by the study, means: baseline before first vaccination. Vaccinee samples were obtained from the UK trials COV001 and COV002, which included a single-blind randomized controlled phase 2/3 trial of AZD1222 (ChAdOx1 nCoV-19) in healthy adults. Trial participant PBMC samples were collected at day 0 and day 28 after the second dose for TCRbeta chain sequencing. The CDR3 regions of human TCRbeta chains were subjected to immunosequencing. In the original analysis: TCRs in the repertoires were matched against a reference library of SARS-CoV-2-specific TCRs that had been generated with the MIRA antigen-specificity platform. Breadth was defined as the fraction of unique TCRs that were SARS-CoV-2-associated, and depth was defined as the fraction of total T cells that were SARS-CoV-2-associated. Using the MIRA data, each spike-specific TCR was mapped to the spike region that the TCR reacts to and placed in a CD4 or CD8 class. Log10-transformed breadth and depth values were compared by one-way ANOVA with Sidak's multiple comparisons tests. TCRdb re-hosts the immuneACCESS table, in-frame sequences only. Its copies lack some clones; in the studies checked, an unresolved V gene accounts for under half of them, and the cause for the rest is not known. For V, J and clone size, that table is used; D and trimming come from the DNA. In all, the sample holds about 88,000 clones, and about nine tenths of those were seen once. The top ten clones comprise roughly 2.3% of the sample.

This TCR came from an adult in good health. Sequenced here: peripheral blood, sampled on day 0 of AZD1222 vaccination. The rearrangement joined TRBV11-2 to TRBJ1-2; no confident D gene assignment can be made. CDR3 region: CASSSPPGGYTF. Read as DNA, the sequence is TGTGCCAGCAGCTCTCCCCCAGGTGGCTACACCTTC.